This TCR beta chain was documented in a study of blood T cell repertoires in COVID-19 (dated by TCRdb to about 2020). For context, the study as a whole: The collaborator samples originated in the United States, Italy and Spain and spanned the acute and convalescent phases of COVID-19. The material from the prospective study consisted of cDNA or gDNA derived from T cells, B-cell-depleted T cells, or PBMCs. The dataset comprised deeply sampled blood TCRbeta repertoires from subjects exposed to, actively infected with, or recovered from COVID-19. The repertoires were released in a freely available public database intended as a resource for research on the immune response to SARS-CoV-2. The samples were drawn from two sources: the first 160 participants of the ongoing ImmuneRACE study, and 1,254 subjects contributed by 6 global collaborators. Sample metadata almost always included a de-identified subject ID, COVID-19 status, age in years and sex. Where available, HLA class I and class II types were obtained from metadata supplied by the sample provider rather than from assay-based typing. Results and caveats for the whole study, not just this receptor: The amount of clinical and demographic metadata varied by source and participant and was provided uncurated.

CDR1 and CDR2 are read off the germline V gene as KGHSH and LQKENI. Inclusive of the bounding cysteine and phenylalanine, the CDR3 is 15 residues long. Just CDR3 DNA is preserved here, 45 bases in frame from base 1. V and J lose 4 bases and 1 base, and a span of 11 bases separates them. In the prospective study, participants were roughly 18 to 95 years old, resided in approximately 22 geographic areas of the United States, and were enrolled through a virtual design. In the prospective study, participants were assigned to cohorts based on the clinical history participants reported in a screening survey and a study questionnaire. In the prospective study, mobile phlebotomists collected whole blood, serum and a nasopharyngeal or oropharyngeal swab from each participant. Over a roughly 2-month period, participants in the prospective study had the option of providing additional blood draws and questionnaires. Blood samples from the prospective study were shipped frozen or at room temperature prior to DNA extraction.

TCRbeta CDR3 regions were amplified from genomic DNA by means of the immunoSEQ Assay, a bias-controlled multiplex PCR. The authors' pipeline ran thus. The number of nucleated cells in each sample was estimated from the amplification of reference gene primers within the assay. Sequence reads were collapsed and filtered to measure the absolute abundance of every unique TCRbeta CDR3 rearrangement. Productive Simpson clonality was computed per sample as the square root of Simpson's diversity index over productive rearrangements. TCRdb's version of the immuneACCESS table is confined to in-frame rearrangements and falls short of the full clone set. An unresolved V gene accounts for under half of the shortfall where checked; the remainder is of unknown origin. V, J and clone size were drawn from that table, and D and trimming were deduced from the DNA. Recorded for this sample are some 460,000 clones; nearly 90% of them occurred a single time. The top ten constitute almost 2% of the sample.

A word on this clone: Its antigen remains undetermined. No base quality values were provided; no much bigger clone lies one nucleotide off.

The receptor chain draws on TRBV18 and TRBJ1-5, with TRBD1 as a weak D call on 6 bases. The sequence came from a woman aged 18-29 years with acute COVID-19. Sequenced material: PBMCs or T cells enriched from blood (not recorded which). CDR3 reads: CASSRTVLSNQPQHF. The bases are TGTGCCAGCTCACGGACAGTATTAAGCAATCAGCCCCAGCATTTT.